The sequence of this T cell receptor (beta chain) was determined in a study of beta chain features in type 1 diabetes. Study-wide results and limits: In all four CD4+ subsets, TCRB CDR3 length was significantly, moderately reduced in type 1 diabetes.

Trimming removed 10 bases at V and 3 bases at J, with 11 bases between. CDR3 length: 12 residues. CDR1 and CDR2 from the germline V gene are MNHEY and SVGAGI. Reverse transcribing all isolated RNA meant expressed TCRB transcripts were sequenced. Some clones are missing from TCRdb's copy, which holds only in-frame ones; the method was immunoSEQ multiplex PCR. The table has under 950,000 clones, roughly 15% seen once. One heparinised draw of blood, averaging roughly 0.12 L, came from each donor. This clone appeared a few times. The antigen is undetermined. The clonotype originates from a woman younger than 30 in good health. The chain uses TRBV6-5 and TRBJ2-3; D ambiguous. Source material: naive CD4+ T cells from blood. CDR3 coding DNA: TGTGCCACCCGACGAAGGACAGATACGCAGTATTTT. Protein product: CATRRRTDTQYF.